This T cell receptor (beta chain) stems from a study of cytomegalovirus exposure and HLA in healthy donors. This clone was recorded only once. PCR used 60 Vbeta primers and 13 Jbeta primers. The data were produced by immunoSEQ multiplex PCR, yet TCRdb's version contains in-frame clones alone and is incomplete. The sample contains approximately 110,000 clones, 74% of which appear only once. Sequencing used PBMCs. This TCR came from a woman aged 45 to 65 in good health and CMV-seropositive.

The CDR3 region is CASRVNSRENTEAFF. Here the CDR3 DNA reads TGTGCCAGCAGAGTGAATTCCAGGGAGAACACTGAAGCTTTCTTT. The chain is built from TRBV6-1 and TRBJ1-1, with D possibly being TRBD1 (5 bases). Germline CDR1 MNHNS, CDR2 SASEGT. The CDR3 contains 15 residues. Trimming removed 6 bases at V and 1 base at J, with 15 bases between.